The sequence of this TCR beta chain was determined in a study of CD8 T cells in Susac syndrome. Random-hexamer reverse transcription was applied to roughly 0.5 to 1 ug RNA. An immunoSEQ multiplex PCR amplified TCR beta CDR3 over 54 Vbeta and 13 Jbeta. TCRdb fed the immunoSEQ multiplex PCR reads into MiXCR, producing one record per CDR3 protein. Of more than 150,000 distinct CDR3 sequences listed, about 95% are singletons. Sequencing of TCR beta was performed on blood CD8+ and CD4+ T cells. The study used treatment-naive patients who had stable or active relapsing-remitting disease as multiple sclerosis controls. Both CD4+ and CD8+ T cells were negatively isolated, and TEMRA cells underwent FACS enrichment. The sequence was obtained from a human donor with multiple sclerosis. Specimen: CD8+ T cells from PBMCs.

The CDR3 region has the DNA TGTGCCAGTACCCCAACTAGGAACCTGAACACTGAAGCTTTCTTT. Its protein is CASTPTRNLNTEAFF. The V call is TRBV19, the J call TRBJ1-1; D uncertain. There are 15 residues in the CDR3. V was trimmed by 7 bases and J by 0 bases, leaving 15 bases between them. Germline assignment: CDR1 LNHDA and CDR2 SQIVND (reference sequence).